Following are 10 T cell receptor beta chains from one sample sequenced in a study of blood T cell repertoires in COVID-19. Data came from immunoSEQ multiplex PCR; TCRdb stores just in-frame clones and leaves some out. The repertoire consists of 220,000 or so clones, with approximately 78% occurring once and the leading ten covering 7% to 10%. Material: peripheral blood. These receptors all come from a woman aged 80 or over with COVID-19, enrolled during active disease.

V is TRBV2 and J is TRBJ1-2; the D is unclear. CDR3 length: 12 amino acids. Deletions cut 1 base from V and 8 bases from J, with 8 bases between. Germline values: CDR1 SNHLY, CDR2 FYNNEI. The CDR3 protein is CASSEGTGGYTF. The CDR3 DNA reads TGTGCCAGCAGTGAAGGTACCGGGGGCTACACCTTC.

This chain uses TRBV6-5 with TRBJ2-7; D might be TRBD1 (6 bases). This CDR3 spans 15 amino acids. V lost 0 bases, J lost 1 base, and 10 bases lay in between. CDR1 and CDR2 (germline): MNHEY, SVGAGI. CDR3 DNA: TGTGCCAGCAGTTACTCTGGGGGCCGGTCCTACGAGCAGTACTTC. Translating it yields CASSYSGGRSYEQYF.

V usage is TRBV10-1 and J usage is TRBJ1-2, with D possibly TRBD1 on 5 matching bases. The V and J ends lost 4 bases and 6 bases respectively, with 12 bases between them. This CDR3 has 13 amino acids. Germline CDR1 and CDR2: WNHNN and SYGVQD (reference sequence). This chain's CDR3 is CASSAFPRDGYTF. DNA for the CDR3: TGCGCCAGCAGTGCCTTTCCCAGGGATGGCTACACCTTC.

This clone was seen just once. The V and J genes are TRBV7-9 and TRBJ1-4; possible D gene TRBD1, 6 bases. The germline gives CDR1 SEHNR, CDR2 FQNEAQ (reference sequence). The CDR3 totals 18 residues. With 2 bases removed from V and 10 bases from J, the gap between germline ends came to 26 bases. This CDR3 is CASSLSPIVGSGERKLFF. DNA of the CDR3: TGTGCCAGCAGCTTAAGCCCTATTGTGGGGTCAGGGGAGAGAAAACTGTTTTTT.

The chain combines TRBV7-8 with TRBJ2-7, with 12 bases identical to TRBD2. This CDR3 contains 15 residues. Germline CDR1 is SGHVS and CDR2 is FQNEAQ. J gave up 2 bases and V 6 bases, and 5 bases lay outside the gene matches. The CDR3 nucleotides read TGTGCCAGCAGTTCTAGCGGGAGGGAACCCTACGAGCAGTACTTC. Translation: CASSSSGREPYEQYF.

This rearrangement joins TRBV3-1 (or the pseudogene TRBV3-2) to TRBJ2-2, with no clear D. The CDR3 consists of 11 residues. The germline V and J ends were trimmed by 4 bases and 6 bases, with 3 bases remaining between them. Germline CDR1 is LGHDT and CDR2 is YNNKEL (reference sequence). This chain's CDR3 is CASSLAGELFF. CDR3 nucleotide sequence: TGTGCCAGCAGCCTCGCCGGGGAGCTGTTTTTT.

The chain recombines TRBV18 with TRBJ1-6; D gene unclear. Germline values: CDR1 KGHSH, CDR2 LQKENI. The CDR3 is 15 amino acids. Trimming removed 2 bases from V and 7 bases from J, with 12 bases in between. CDR3: CASSPERPANSPLHF. CDR3 DNA sequence: TGTGCCAGCTCACCAGAGCGGCCCGCCAATTCACCCCTCCACTTT.

This chain connects TRBV7-9 to TRBJ1-5; D remains ambiguous. V gave up 1 base and J gave up 6 bases, with 10 bases separating them. Germline V CDR1 and CDR2: SEHNR, FQNEAQ (reference sequence). The CDR3 length is 14 residues. The CDR3 here is CASSLDSLSQPQHF. CDR3 nucleotides: TGTGCCAGCAGCTTAGATTCCCTTAGTCAGCCCCAGCATTTT.

The rearrangement links TRBV2 to TRBJ2-2, with 10 bases aligning to TRBD2. The CDR3 has 16 residues. V lost 2 bases to trimming and J lost 4 bases; unmatched junction nucleotides: 4. Germline V gene sequence: CDR1 SNHLY, CDR2 FYNNEI. This CDR3 is CASSERTSGVTGELFF. The CDR3 region has the DNA TGTGCCAGCAGTGAAAGGACTAGCGGTGTCACCGGGGAGCTGTTTTTT.

This clone was seen only once. V gene TRBV7-3 combines with J gene TRBJ2-3; perhaps TRBD2 as D (5 bases). Germline V CDR1 and CDR2: SGHTA, FQGTGA. This CDR3 contains 14 residues. Trimming shortened V by 5 bases and J by 1 base, and 10 bases separated the two germline ends. CDR3 coding DNA: TGTGCCAGCAGCCCCCGGACTCGCACAGATACGCAGTATTTT. This codes for CASSPRTRTDTQYF.